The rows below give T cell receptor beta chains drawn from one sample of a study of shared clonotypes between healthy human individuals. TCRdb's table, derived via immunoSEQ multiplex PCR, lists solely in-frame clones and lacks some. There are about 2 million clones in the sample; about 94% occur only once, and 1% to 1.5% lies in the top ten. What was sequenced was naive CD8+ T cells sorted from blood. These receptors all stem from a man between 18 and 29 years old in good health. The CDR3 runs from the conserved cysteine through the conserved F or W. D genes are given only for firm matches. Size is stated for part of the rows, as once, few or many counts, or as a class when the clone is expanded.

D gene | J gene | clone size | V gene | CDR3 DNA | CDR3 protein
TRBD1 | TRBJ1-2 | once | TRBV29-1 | TGCAGCGTTTGGACAGGAGCATACTATGGCTACACCTTC | CSVWTGAYYGYTF
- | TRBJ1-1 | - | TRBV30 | TGTGCCTGGAGTGTTCTGGTAAACACTGAAGCTTTCTTT | CAWSVLVNTEAFF
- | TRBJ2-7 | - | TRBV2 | TGTGCCAGCGGACGCGAGTACGAGCAGTACTTC | CASGREYEQYF
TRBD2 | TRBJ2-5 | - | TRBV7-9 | TGTGCCAGCAGCGCACTCCTAGCGGGAGGAGAGACCCAGTACTTC | CASSALLAGGETQYF
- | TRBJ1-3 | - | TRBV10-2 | TGCGCCACCTCGATCAGGGCCCTTGGAAACACCATATATTTT | CATSIRALGNTIYF
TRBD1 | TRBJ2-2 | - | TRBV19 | TGTGCCAGTAGTATAGGGACAGGGCCCGGCGCCGGGGAGCTGTTTTTT | CASSIGTGPGAGELFF
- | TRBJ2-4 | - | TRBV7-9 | TGTGCCAGCAGCTTAGCGTCGGGGGTGGACATTCAGTACTTC | CASSLASGVDIQYF
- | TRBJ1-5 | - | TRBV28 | TGTGCCAGCACTATGGAAATGGGCAATCAGCCCCAGCATTTT | CASTMEMGNQPQHF
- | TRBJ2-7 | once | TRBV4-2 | TGTGCCAGCAGCCAAGAAGACTACTACGAGCAGTACTTC | CASSQEDYYEQYF
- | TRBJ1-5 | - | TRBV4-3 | TGCGCCAGCAGCCAAGATTACAGAATTTCCTCTGATCAGCCCCAGCATTTT | CASSQDYRISSDQPQHF
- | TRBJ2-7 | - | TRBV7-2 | TGTGCCAGCAGCCCCACGCTCAGGGGCAATTCCTACGAGCAGTACTTC | CASSPTLRGNSYEQYF
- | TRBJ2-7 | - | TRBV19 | TGTGCCAGTAGCCTGGGGGGACCATCCTACGAGCAGTACTTC | CASSLGGPSYEQYF
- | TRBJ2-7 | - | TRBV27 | TGTGCCAGCAGTTTAATGGGGGACGAGCAGTACTTC | CASSLMGDEQYF
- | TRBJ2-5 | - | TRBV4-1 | TGCGCCAGCAGCCAAGATCAAGGACTGAGCGGGGAGACCCAGTACTTC | CASSQDQGLSGETQYF
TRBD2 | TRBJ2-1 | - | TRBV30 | TGTGCCTGGGTCCATCCTAGCGGGATGGGTTACAATGAGCAGTTCTTC | CAWVHPSGMGYNEQFF
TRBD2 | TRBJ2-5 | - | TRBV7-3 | TGTGCCAGCAGCTTAGGGACTAGCGGGGTCGAGACCCAGTACTTC | CASSLGTSGVETQYF
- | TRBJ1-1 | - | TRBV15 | TGTGCCACCAGGTTAACAGAGGGCGCTGAAGCTTTCTTT | CATRLTEGAEAFF
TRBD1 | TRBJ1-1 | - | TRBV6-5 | TGTGCCAGCACCGTCAGGGGGCTTTCTGAAGCTTTCTTT | CASTVRGLSEAFF
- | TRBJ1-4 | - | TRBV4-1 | TGCGCCAGCAGCCAATGGGACCTTAATGAAAAACTGTTTTTT | CASSQWDLNEKLFF
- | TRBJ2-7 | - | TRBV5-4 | TGTGCCAGCAGCTTACTAGACTACGAGCAGTACTTC | CASSLLDYEQYF
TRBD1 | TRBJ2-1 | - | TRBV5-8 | TGTGCCAGCAGCGACGACCCGGGACAGGGGTACAATGAGCAGTTCTTC | CASSDDPGQGYNEQFF
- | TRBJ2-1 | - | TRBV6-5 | TGTGCCAGCAGTTCCGTCCCAGGGGCGAAAGCCAATGAGCAGTTCTTC | CASSSVPGAKANEQFF
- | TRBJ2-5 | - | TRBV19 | TGTGCCAGTAGTATCCCCCAGGGGGAGACCCAGTACTTC | CASSIPQGETQYF
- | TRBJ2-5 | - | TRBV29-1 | TGCAGCGTTGATTCGGGGTACGACCAAGAGACCCAGTACTTC | CSVDSGYDQETQYF
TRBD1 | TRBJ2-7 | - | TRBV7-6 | TGTGCCAGCAGCGACAGACAGGGGGGGTACGAGCAGTACTTC | CASSDRQGGYEQYF
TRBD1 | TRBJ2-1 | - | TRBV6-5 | TGTGCCAGCAGCGCCGGGACAGGGGCCTACAATGAGCAGTTCTTC | CASSAGTGAYNEQFF
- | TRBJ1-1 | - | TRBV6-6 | TGTGCCAGCAGTTACCAAACGGCAGGAGTTGAAGCTTTCTTT | CASSYQTAGVEAFF
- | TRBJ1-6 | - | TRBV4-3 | TGCGCCAGCAGCCATGGACCAAGACAGGCTCCTAATTCACCCCTCCACTTT | CASSHGPRQAPNSPLHF
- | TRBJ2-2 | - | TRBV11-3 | TGTGCCAGCAGCTTGGGGGACCCGAACACCGGGGAGCTGTTTTTT | CASSLGDPNTGELFF
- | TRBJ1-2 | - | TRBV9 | TGTGCCAGCAGCGCATGGGACGTTGATGGCTACACCTTC | CASSAWDVDGYTF
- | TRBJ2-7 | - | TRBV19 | TGTGCCAGTAGTATTTTTCTAGCACCTTTCTACGAGCAGTACTTC | CASSIFLAPFYEQYF
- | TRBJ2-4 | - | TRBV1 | TGCACCAGCAGCAACACTAGCGGGACTGTTCTAGCCAAAAACATTCAGTACTTC | CTSSNTSGTVLAKNIQYF
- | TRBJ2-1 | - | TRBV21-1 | TGTGCCAGCAGCAAACGGCAGAGCCATTTGAACAATGAGCAGTTCTTC | CASSKRQSHLNNEQFF
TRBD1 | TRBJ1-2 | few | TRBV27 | TGTGCCAGCAGTTACTATCCTGACAGGGACTATGGCTACACCTTC | CASSYYPDRDYGYTF
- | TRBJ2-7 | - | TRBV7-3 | TGTGCCAGCAGCCTAGGCCCAGGGTACGAGCAGTACTTC | CASSLGPGYEQYF
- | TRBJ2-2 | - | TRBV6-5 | TGTGCCACCCAAGGAGGGGCCGGGGAGCTGTTTTTT | CATQGGAGELFF
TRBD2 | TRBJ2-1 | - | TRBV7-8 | TGTGCCAGCAGCTTAGTAGGGACTAGCATTGGGCAGTTCTTC | CASSLVGTSIGQFF
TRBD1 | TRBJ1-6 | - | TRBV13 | TGTGCCAGCAGCGAACTACAGGGGGCGCGGTCACCCCTCCACTTT | CASSELQGARSPLHF
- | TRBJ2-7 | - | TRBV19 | TGTGCCAGTAGTATAGACCATCAGGGCCCGCGGTACGAGCAGTACTTC | CASSIDHQGPRYEQYF
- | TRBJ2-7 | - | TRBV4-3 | TGCGCCAGCAGCCAAGATAGGCCCTACGAGCAGTACTTC | CASSQDRPYEQYF
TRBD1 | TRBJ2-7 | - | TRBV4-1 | TGCGCCAGCTCCCCGGGACAGGGCTCCTACGAGCAGTACTTC | CASSPGQGSYEQYF
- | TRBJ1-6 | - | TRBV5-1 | TGCGCCAGCAGCGAGGACAGTAATTCACCCCTCCACTTT | CASSEDSNSPLHF
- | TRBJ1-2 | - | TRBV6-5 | TGTGCCAGCAGCCCCGGGCCTCTGGGCTATGGCTACACCTTC | CASSPGPLGYGYTF
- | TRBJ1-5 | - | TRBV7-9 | TGTGCCAGCAGCTCAGAGGCGCAGCCCCAGCATTTT | CASSSEAQPQHF
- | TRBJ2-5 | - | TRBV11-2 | TGTGCCAGCAGCTTGTTGCCGGGCGTAGCCCAAGAGACCCAGTACTTC | CASSLLPGVAQETQYF
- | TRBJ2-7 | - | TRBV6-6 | TGTGCCAGCAGTTCCCTAGACAGTTACGAGCAGTACTTC | CASSSLDSYEQYF
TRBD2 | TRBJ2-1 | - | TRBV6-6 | TGTGCCAGCAGTTTCGGGACTAGCGGGGATGAGCAGTTCTTC | CASSFGTSGDEQFF
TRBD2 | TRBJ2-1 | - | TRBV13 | TGTGCCAGCAGCTTAGCACTAGCGGGGAACAATGAGCAGTTCTTC | CASSLALAGNNEQFF
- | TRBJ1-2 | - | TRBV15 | TGTGCCACCAGCAGAGATGAAGGGGATGGCTACACCTTC | CATSRDEGDGYTF
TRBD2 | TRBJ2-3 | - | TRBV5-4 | TGTGCCAGCAGCTTCGGACTAGCGGGAACAGATACGCAGTATTTT | CASSFGLAGTDTQYF
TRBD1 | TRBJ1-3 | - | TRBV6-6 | TGTGCCAGCAGTTTAACCGACAGGGCCTCTGGAAACACCATATATTTT | CASSLTDRASGNTIYF
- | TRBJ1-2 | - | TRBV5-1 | TGCGCCAGCAGCTTAGCAGGGGACCCCTACTATGGCTACACCTTC | CASSLAGDPYYGYTF
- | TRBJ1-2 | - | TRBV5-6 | TGTGCCAGCAGCAGGGAGTCCGGGGGTGGCTACACCTTC | CASSRESGGGYTF